This T cell receptor (beta chain) was captured by sequencing in a study of blood T cell repertoires in COVID-19 (dated by TCRdb to 2020 to 2022). With respect to the entire study: Collaborator samples came from the United States, Italy and Spain and covered acute and convalescent phases of COVID-19. Subjects who had been exposed to COVID-19, were actively infected with it, or had recovered from it provided the deeply sampled blood TCRbeta repertoires that made up the dataset. Where HLA class I and class II types were available, the types were taken from metadata supplied by the sample provider, not from assay-based typing. The sample metadata nearly always contained a de-identified subject ID, COVID-19 status, age in years and sex. The repertoires were released in a freely available public database meant as a resource for research on the immune response to SARS-CoV-2. The samples were drawn from the first 160 participants of the ongoing ImmuneRACE study and from under 1,500 subjects provided by 6 global collaborators. The material from the prospective study consisted of cDNA or gDNA derived from T cells, B-cell-depleted T cells, or PBMCs. What the work shows at the level of the full study, not this receptor alone: The amount of clinical and demographic metadata varied by source and participant and was provided uncurated.

A second Seattle source provided samples from volunteer blood donors who had recovered from COVID-19. Collaborating institutions collected whole blood in K2EDTA tubes following their own protocols. For TCRbeta analysis, collaborators shipped samples as frozen whole blood, isolated PBMCs, or DNA extracted from either of those sample types. Worth noting for this clone: The antigen it binds to is not known. No base quality information exists; no much larger clone differs at one position.

TCRbeta CDR3 regions were amplified from genomic DNA by means of the immunoSEQ Assay, a bias-controlled multiplex PCR. The study's processing was this. The number of nucleated cells in each sample was estimated from the amplification of reference gene primers within the assay. To quantify the absolute abundance of each unique TCRbeta CDR3 rearrangement, sequence reads were collapsed and filtered. For each sample, productive Simpson clonality was calculated by taking the square root of Simpson's diversity index across productive rearrangements. This is the immuneACCESS table as TCRdb keeps it, with only in-frame sequences that have V and J called. A part of the clones is gone; compared with another copy, unresolved V genes explain less than half, and the rest is unexplained. The DNA was the basis for D and trimming; V, J and clone size are from that table. The sample includes more than 250,000 clones, with 70% to 90% observed a single time. Of the sample, 3.5% to 5.5% falls within the top ten clones.

Sequencing input: peripheral blood. This clonotype originated in a man between 60 and 75 years old who had recovered from COVID-19.

The CDR3 here reads CASSLVAGAGKYF. The nucleotide sequence reads TGTGCCAGCAGCTTGGTAGCGGGGGCTGGAAAGTACTTC. The chain was built from TRBV5-4 and TRBJ2-7; the central 9 bases match TRBD2. The CDR3 sequence holds 13 residues, the cysteine and phenylalanine included. This entry keeps only the CDR3 DNA: 39 bases, framed from base 1. V is trimmed back by 0 bases and J by 11 bases, and the junction contains 6 bases that no gene match accounts for. According to the germline V gene (reference sequence), CDR1 reads SGHNT and CDR2 reads YYREEE.